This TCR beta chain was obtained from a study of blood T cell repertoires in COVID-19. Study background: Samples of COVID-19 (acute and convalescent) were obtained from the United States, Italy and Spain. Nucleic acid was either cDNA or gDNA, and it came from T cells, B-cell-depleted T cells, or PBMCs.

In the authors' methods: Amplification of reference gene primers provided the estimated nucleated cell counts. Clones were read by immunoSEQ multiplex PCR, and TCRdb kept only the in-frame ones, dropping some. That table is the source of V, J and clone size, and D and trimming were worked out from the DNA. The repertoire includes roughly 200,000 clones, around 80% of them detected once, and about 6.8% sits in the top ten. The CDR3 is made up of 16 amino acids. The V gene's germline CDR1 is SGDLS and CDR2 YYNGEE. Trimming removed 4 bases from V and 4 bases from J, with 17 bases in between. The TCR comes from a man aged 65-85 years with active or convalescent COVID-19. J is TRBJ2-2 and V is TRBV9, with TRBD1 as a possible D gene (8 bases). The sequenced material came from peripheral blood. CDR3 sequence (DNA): TGTGCCAGCAGCCCAAGCGGGACAGGCGTCACCGGGGAGCTGTTTTTT. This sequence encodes CASSPSGTGVTGELFF.